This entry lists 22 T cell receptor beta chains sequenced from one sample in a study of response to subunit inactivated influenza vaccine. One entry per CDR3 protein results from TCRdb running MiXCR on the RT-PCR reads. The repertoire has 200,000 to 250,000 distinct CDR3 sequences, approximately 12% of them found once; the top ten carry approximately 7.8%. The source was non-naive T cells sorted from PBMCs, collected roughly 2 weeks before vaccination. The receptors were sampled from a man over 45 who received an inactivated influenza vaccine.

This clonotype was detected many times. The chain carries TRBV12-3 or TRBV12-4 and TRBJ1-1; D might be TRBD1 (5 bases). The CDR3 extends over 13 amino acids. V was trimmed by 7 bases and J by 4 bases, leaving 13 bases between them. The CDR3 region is CASTARGGTEAFF. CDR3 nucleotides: TGTGCCAGCACCGCAAGGGGCGGCACTGAAGCTTTCTTT.

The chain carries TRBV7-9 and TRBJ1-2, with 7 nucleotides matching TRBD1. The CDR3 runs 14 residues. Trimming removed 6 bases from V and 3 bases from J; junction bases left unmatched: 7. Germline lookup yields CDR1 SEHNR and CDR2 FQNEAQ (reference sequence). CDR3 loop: CASSPRQGYYGYTF. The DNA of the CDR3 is TGTGCCAGCAGTCCCAGACAGGGCTACTATGGCTACACCTTC.

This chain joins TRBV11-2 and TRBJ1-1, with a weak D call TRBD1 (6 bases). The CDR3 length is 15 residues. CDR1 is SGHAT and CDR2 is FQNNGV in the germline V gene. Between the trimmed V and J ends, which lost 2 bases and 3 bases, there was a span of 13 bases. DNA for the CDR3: TGTGCCAGCAGCTTACGGACGGGGGGGCACACTGAAGCTTTCTTT. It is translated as CASSLRTGGHTEAFF.

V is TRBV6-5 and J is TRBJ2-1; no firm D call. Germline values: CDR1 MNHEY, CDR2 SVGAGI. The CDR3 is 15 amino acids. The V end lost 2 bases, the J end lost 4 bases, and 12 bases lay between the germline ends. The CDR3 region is CASSYGLVEYNEQFF. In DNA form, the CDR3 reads TGTGCCAGCAGTTACGGTCTAGTGGAGTACAATGAGCAGTTCTTC.

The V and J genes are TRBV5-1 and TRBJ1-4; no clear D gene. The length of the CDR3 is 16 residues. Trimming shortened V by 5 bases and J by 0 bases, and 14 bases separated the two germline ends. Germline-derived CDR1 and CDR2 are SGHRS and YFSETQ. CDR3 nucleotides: TGCGCCAGCAGTCCCGGGGATGGGGCAACTAATGAAAAACTGTTTTTT. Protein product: CASSPGDGATNEKLFF.

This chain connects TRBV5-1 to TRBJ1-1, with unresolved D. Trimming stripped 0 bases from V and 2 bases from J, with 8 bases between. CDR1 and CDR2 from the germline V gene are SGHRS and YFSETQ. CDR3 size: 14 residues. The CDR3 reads CASSLGPSNTEAFF. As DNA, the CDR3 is TGCGCCAGCAGCTTGGGACCGAGTAACACTGAAGCTTTCTTT.

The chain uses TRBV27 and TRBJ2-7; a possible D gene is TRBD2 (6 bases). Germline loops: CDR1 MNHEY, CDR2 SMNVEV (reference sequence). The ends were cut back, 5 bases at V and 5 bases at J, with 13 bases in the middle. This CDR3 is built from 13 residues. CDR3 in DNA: TGTGCCAGCAGTCCGAGAACTAGCCACGAGCAGTACTTC. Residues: CASSPRTSHEQYF.

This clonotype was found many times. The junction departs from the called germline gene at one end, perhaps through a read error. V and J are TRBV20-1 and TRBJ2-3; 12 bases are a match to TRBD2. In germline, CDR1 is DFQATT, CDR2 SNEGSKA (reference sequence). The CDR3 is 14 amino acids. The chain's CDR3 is CSPRTSGAEDTQYF. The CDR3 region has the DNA TGCAGTCCTAGGACTAGCGGGGCCGAAGATACGCAGTATTTT.

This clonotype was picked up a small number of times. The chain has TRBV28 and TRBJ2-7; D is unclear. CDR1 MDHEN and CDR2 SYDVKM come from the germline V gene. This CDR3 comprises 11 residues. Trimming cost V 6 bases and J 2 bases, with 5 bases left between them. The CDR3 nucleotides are TGTGCCAGCAGATCTACCTACGAGCAGTACTTC. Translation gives CASRSTYEQYF.

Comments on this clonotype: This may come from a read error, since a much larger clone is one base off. The CDR3 region is CASSSDRGGTGELFF. The CDR3 DNA reads TGCGCCAGCAGCTCCGACAGGGGAGGCACCGGGGAGCTGTTTTTT. The chain has TRBV5-1 and TRBJ2-2; TRBD1 matches at 8 bases. The CDR3 loop spans 15 amino acids. V lost 3 bases, J lost 4 bases, and 5 bases stayed unmatched. Germline V gene sequence: CDR1 SGHRS, CDR2 YFSETQ. Looking up the rest from reference TRBV5-1 and TRBJ2-2 gives the full variable domain: KAGVTQTPRYLIKTRGQQVTLSCSPISGHRSVSWYQQTPGQGLQFLFEYFSETQRNKGNFPGRFSGRQFSNSRSEMNVSTLELGDSALYLCASSSDRGGTGELFFGEGSRLTVL.

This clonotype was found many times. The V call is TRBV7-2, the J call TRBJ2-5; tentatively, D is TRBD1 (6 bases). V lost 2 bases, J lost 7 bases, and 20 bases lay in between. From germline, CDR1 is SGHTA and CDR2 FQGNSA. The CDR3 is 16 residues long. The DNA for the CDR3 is TGTGCCAGCAGCTTACATTGGTCTAAGGGGGACGGGACCCAGTACTTC. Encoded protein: CASSLHWSKGDGTQYF.

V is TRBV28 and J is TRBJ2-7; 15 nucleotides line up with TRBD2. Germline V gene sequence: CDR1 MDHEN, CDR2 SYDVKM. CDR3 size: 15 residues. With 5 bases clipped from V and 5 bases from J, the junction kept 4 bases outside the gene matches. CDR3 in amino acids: CASSKGLAGGNEQYF. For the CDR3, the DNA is TGTGCCAGCAGTAAGGGACTAGCGGGAGGCAACGAGCAGTACTTC.

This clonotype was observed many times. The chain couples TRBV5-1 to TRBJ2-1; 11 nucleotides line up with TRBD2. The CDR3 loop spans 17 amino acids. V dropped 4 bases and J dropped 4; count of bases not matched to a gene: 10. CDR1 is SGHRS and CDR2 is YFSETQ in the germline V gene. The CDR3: CASSQTLGTSGYNEQFF. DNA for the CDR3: TGCGCCAGCAGCCAGACCCTGGGGACTAGCGGATACAATGAGCAGTTCTTC. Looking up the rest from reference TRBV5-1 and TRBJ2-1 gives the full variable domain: KAGVTQTPRYLIKTRGQQVTLSCSPISGHRSVSWYQQTPGQGLQFLFEYFSETQRNKGNFPGRFSGRQFSNSRSEMNVSTLELGDSALYLCASSQTLGTSGYNEQFFGPGTRLTVL.

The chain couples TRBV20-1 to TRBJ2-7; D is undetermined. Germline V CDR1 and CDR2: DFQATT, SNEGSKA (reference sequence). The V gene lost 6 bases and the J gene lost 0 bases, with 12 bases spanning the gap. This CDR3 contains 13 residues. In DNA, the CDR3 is TGCAGTGCATCGGGCTTTTACTCCTACGAGCAGTACTTC. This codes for CSASGFYSYEQYF.

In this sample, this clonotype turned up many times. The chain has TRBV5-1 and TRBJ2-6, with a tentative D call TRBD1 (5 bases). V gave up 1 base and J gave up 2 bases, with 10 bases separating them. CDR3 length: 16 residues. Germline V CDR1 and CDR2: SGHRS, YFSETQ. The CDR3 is CASSLPGRAGANVLTF. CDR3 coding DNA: TGCGCCAGCAGCTTGCCGGGCAGGGCTGGGGCCAACGTCCTGACTTTC.

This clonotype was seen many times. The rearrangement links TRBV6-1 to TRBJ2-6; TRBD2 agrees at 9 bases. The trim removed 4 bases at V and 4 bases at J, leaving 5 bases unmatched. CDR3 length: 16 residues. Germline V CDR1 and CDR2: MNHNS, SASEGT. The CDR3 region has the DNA TGTGCCAGCAGTGGTAGCGGGAGATCCGGGGCCAACGTCCTGACTTTC. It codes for CASSGSGRSGANVLTF.

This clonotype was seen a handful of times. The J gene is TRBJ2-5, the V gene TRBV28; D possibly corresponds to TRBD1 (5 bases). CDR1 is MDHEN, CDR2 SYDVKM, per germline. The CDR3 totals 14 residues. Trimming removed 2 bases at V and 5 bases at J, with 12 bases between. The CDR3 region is CASSLPAGLETQYF. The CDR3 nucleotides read TGTGCCAGCAGTTTACCTGCAGGGCTGGAGACCCAGTACTTC.

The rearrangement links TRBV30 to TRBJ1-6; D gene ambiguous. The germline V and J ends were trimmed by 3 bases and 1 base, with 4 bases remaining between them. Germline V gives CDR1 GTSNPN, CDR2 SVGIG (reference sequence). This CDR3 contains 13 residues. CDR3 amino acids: CAWRTSYNSPLHF. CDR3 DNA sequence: TGTGCCTGGAGAACGTCCTATAATTCACCCCTCCACTTT.

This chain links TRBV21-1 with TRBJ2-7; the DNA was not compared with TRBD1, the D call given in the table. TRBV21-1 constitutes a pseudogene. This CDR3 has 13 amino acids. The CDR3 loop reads CASRGGSPLEQYF. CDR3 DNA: TGTGCCAGCAGAGGCGGGTCCCCCCTCGAGCAGTACTTC.

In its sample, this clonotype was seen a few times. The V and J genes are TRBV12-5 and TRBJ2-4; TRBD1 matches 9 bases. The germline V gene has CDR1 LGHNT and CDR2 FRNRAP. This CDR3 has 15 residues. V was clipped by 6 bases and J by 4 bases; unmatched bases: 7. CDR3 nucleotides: TGTGCTAGTGGACGCCACGGGACAGGGAAAAACATTCAGTACTTC. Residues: CASGRHGTGKNIQYF.

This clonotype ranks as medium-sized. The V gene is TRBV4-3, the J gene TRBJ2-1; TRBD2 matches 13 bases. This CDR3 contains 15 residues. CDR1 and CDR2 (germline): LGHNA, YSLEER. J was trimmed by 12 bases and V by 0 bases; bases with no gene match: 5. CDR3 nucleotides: TGCGCCAGCAGCCAAGAAGGACTAGCGGGAGCTAGGCAGTTCTTC. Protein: CASSQEGLAGARQFF.

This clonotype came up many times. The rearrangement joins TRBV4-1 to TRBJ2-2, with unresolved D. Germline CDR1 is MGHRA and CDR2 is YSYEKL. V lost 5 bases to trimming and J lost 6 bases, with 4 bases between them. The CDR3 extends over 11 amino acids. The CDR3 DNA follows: TGCGCCAGCAGCTCCCCCGGGGAGCTGTTTTTT. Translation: CASSSPGELFF.